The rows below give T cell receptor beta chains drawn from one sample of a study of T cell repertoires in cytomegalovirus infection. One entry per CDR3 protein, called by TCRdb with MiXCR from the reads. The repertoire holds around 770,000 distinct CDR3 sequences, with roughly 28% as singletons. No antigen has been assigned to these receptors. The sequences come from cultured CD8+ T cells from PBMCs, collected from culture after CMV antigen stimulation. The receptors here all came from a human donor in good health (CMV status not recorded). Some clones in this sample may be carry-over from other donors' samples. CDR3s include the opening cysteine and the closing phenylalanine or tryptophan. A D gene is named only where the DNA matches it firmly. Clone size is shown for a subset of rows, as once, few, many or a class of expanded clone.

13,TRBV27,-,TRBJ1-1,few,CASSQNVGTEAFF,TGTGCCAGCAGTCAAAACGTGGGGACTGAAGCTTTCTTT
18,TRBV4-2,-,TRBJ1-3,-,CASSQDRRAPSSGNTIYF,TGTGCCAGCAGCCAAGATCGACGGGCCCCGAGCTCTGGAAACACCATATATTTT
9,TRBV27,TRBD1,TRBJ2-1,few,CAAGGEQFF,TGTGCCGCAGGGGGTGAGCAGTTCTTC
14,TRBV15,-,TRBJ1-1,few,CATSSSRGNTEAFF,TGTGCCACCAGCAGCTCGAGGGGGAACACTGAAGCTTTCTTT
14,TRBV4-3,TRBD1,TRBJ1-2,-,CASSQVGQGYGYTF,TGCGCCAGCAGCCAAGTGGGACAGGGCTATGGCTACACCTTC
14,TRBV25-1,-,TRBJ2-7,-,CASSEPGSSYEQYF,TGTGCCAGCAGTGAGCCGGGTTCCTCCTACGAGCAGTACTTC
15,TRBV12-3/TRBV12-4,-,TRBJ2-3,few,CASSLGGVGTDTQYF,TGTGCCAGCAGTTTAGGGGGCGTCGGGACAGATACGCAGTATTTT
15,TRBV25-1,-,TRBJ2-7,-,CASSERERQDYEQYF,TGTGCCAGCAGTGAACGAGAGAGGCAGGACTACGAGCAGTACTTC
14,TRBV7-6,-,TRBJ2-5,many,CASSLEGGSETQYF,TGTGCCAGCAGCCTAGAGGGGGGGAGTGAGACCCAGTACTTC
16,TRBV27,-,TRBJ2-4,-,CASSRGPGVAKNIQYF,TGTGCCAGCAGCCGGGGACCCGGGGTAGCCAAAAACATTCAGTACTTC
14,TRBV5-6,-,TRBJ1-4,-,CASSLGGSHEKLFF,TGTGCCAGCAGCTTGGGGGGGTCACATGAAAAACTGTTTTTT
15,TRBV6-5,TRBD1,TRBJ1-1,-,CASSYSGGWNTEAFF,TGTGCCAGCAGTTACTCAGGGGGCTGGAACACTGAAGCTTTCTTT
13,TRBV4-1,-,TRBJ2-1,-,CASSQDSEKEQFF,TGCGCCAGCAGCCAAGATTCTGAAAAAGAGCAGTTCTTC
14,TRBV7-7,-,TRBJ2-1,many,CASSLESQNNEQFF,TGTGCTAGCAGCTTAGAATCACAGAACAATGAGCAGTTCTTC
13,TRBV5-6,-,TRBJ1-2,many,CASSLDRNYGYTF,TGTGCCAGCAGTTTAGACAGAAACTATGGCTACACCTTC
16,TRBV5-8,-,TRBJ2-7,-,CASSLGFYDSRYEQYF,TGTGCCAGCAGCTTGGGATTCTACGACAGCCGCTACGAGCAGTACTTC
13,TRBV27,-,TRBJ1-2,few,CASEQQGNYGYTF,TGTGCCAGCGAGCAACAGGGTAACTATGGCTACACCTTC
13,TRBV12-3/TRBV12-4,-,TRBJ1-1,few,CASTPGVYTEAFF,TGTGCCAGCACCCCGGGTGTGTACACTGAAGCTTTCTTT
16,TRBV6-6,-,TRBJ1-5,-,CASSPLLPGSNQPQHF,TGTGCCAGCAGTCCACTCTTGCCAGGGAGCAATCAGCCCCAGCATTTT
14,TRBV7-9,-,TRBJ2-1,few,CASSFVGTPEGQFF,TGTGCCAGCAGCTTCGTCGGGACCCCTGAAGGGCAGTTCTTC
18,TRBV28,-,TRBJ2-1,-,CASSLDVRGPFSYNEQSF,TGTGCCAGCAGTTTAGATGTGAGGGGCCCTTTTTCCTACAATGAGCAGTCCTTC
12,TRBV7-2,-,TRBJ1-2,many,CALVGFNYGYTF,TGTGCCCTCGTCGGTTTCAACTATGGCTACACCTTC
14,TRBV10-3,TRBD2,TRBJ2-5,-,CAISETSGAETQYF,TGTGCCATCAGTGAAACTAGCGGGGCAGAGACCCAGTACTTC
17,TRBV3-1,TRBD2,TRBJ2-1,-,CASSLFGAGESYNEQFF,TGTGCCAGCAGCCTCTTTGGAGCGGGGGAATCCTACAATGAGCAGTTCTTC
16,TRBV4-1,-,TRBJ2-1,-,CASSQEKLRSYNEQFF,TGCGCCAGCAGCCAAGAAAAACTTCGCTCCTACAATGAGCAGTTCTTC
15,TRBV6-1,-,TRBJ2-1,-,CASSERRDSYNEQFF,TGTGCCAGCAGTGAACGCCGCGACTCCTACAATGAGCAGTTCTTC
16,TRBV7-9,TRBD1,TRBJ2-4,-,CASSSRGDRAKNIQYF,TGTGCCAGCAGCTCTAGAGGGGACAGGGCCAAAAACATTCAGTACTTC
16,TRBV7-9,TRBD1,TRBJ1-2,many,CASSSPRTGRDYGYTF,TGTGCCAGCAGCTCACCCCGGACAGGGCGAGACTATGGCTACACCTTC
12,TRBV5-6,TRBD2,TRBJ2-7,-,CASSLTRGGRYF,TGTGCCAGCAGCTTGACCCGGGGGGGTCGGTACTTC
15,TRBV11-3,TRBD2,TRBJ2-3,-,CASSARGGATDTQYF,TGTGCCAGCAGCGCTCGCGGGGGGGCCACAGATACGCAGTATTTT
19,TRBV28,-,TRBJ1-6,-,CASSQVEDPTRDGRSPLHF,TGTGCCAGCAGCCAGGTCGAGGACCCAACCCGCGATGGACGTTCACCCCTCCACTTT
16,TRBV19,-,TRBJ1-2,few,CASSIGLRGLDYGYTF,TGTGCCAGTAGTATAGGTTTGAGAGGATTGGACTATGGCTACACCTTC
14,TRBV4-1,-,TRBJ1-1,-,CASSLGTPHTEAFF,TGCGCCAGCAGCCTCGGGACACCTCACACTGAAGCTTTCTTT
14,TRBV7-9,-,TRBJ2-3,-,CAGLMDPRTDTQYF,TGTGCAGGGCTGATGGACCCTCGCACAGATACGCAGTATTTT
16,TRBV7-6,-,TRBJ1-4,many,CASSLEPDLRNEKLFF,TGTGCCAGCAGCTTAGAGCCGGATTTAAGAAATGAAAAACTGTTTTTT
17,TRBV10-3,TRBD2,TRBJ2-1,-,CAISEYPGTSGGSEQFF,TGTGCCATCAGTGAGTACCCCGGGACTAGCGGGGGCAGTGAGCAGTTCTTC
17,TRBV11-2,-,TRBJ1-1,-,CASSLWRRDGMNTEAFF,TGTGCCAGCAGCTTATGGCGGCGCGACGGGATGAACACTGAAGCTTTCTTT
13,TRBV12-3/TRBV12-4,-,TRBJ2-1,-,CASSPPNYNEQFF,TGTGCCAGCAGTCCCCCAAATTACAATGAGCAGTTCTTC
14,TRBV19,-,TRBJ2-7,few,CASATLHGTYEQYF,TGTGCCAGTGCAACCCTTCACGGCACCTACGAGCAGTACTTC
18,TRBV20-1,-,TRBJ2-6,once,CSARGTRDRPLGANVLTF,TGCAGTGCTAGAGGGACCAGGGATAGACCTTTGGGGGCCAACGTCCTGACTTTC
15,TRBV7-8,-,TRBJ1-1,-,CASTPGGSMNTEAFF,TGTGCCAGCACCCCCGGGGGATCTATGAACACTGAAGCTTTCTTT
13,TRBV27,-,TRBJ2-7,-,CASSRGSGYEQYF,TGTGCCAGCAGTCGGGGATCGGGCTACGAGCAGTACTTC
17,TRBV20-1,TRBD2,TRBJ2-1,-,CSARDGGAGGLDNEQFF,TGCAGTGCTAGAGATGGCGGAGCGGGGGGGCTCGACAATGAGCAGTTCTTC
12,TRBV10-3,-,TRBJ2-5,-,CAISESDETQYF,TGTGCCATCAGTGAGTCTGACGAGACCCAGTACTTC
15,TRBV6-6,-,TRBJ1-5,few,CASSDTSTGNQPQHF,TGTGCCAGCAGTGACACGTCGACTGGCAATCAGCCCCAGCATTTT
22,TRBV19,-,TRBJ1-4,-,CASSIKSAERYSTNEDNEKLFF,TGTGCCAGTAGTATAAAATCGGCAGAGCGATATTCAACTAATGAGGATAATGAAAAACTGTTTTTT
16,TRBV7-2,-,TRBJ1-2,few,CASSQWGQGLPYGYTF,TGTGCCAGCAGTCAATGGGGTCAGGGTCTCCCCTATGGCTACACCTTC
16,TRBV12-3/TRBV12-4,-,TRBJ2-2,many,CASSFPGRANTGELFF,TGTGCCAGCAGTTTCCCGGGGAGAGCGAACACCGGGGAGCTGTTTTTT
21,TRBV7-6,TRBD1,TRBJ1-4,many,CASSLHPGTGGPLGLNEKLFF,TGTGCCAGCAGCCTGCACCCCGGGACAGGGGGTCCCCTGGGGTTAAATGAAAAACTGTTTTTT
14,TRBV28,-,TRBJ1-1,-,CASSLAFDVPEAFF,TGTGCCAGCAGTTTAGCCTTTGACGTCCCTGAAGCTTTCTTT